The rows below give T cell receptor beta chains drawn from one sample of a study of Ad26.COV2.S vaccination and SARS-CoV-2 variants. Using immunoSEQ multiplex PCR, the repertoire was profiled, and TCRdb retains in-frame clones only, with some absent. This sample yields about 350,000 clones, of which about 88% are seen a single time; 6.4% belongs to the top ten. Source: peripheral blood, taken in a trial of Ad26.COV2.S vaccine versus placebo. These TCRs come from a person aged 18-65 years who received the Ad26.COV2.S COVID-19 vaccine or a placebo. CDR3s include the opening cysteine and the closing phenylalanine or tryptophan. The D gene is left open where the match is weak. Part of the rows lack a size; the others show once, few, many or a class for expanded clones.

TRBJ2-7 TRBV7-3 . . TGTGCCAGCAGCGTTAACAACCTCGGGGATGAGCAGTACTTC CASSVNNLGDEQYF
TRBJ1-4 TRBV5-1 . . TGCGCCAGCAAGGGGGGGAACAGGATATCCGCTAATGAAAAACTGTTTTTT CASKGGNRISANEKLFF
TRBJ2-5 TRBV4-1 TRBD1 . TGCGCCAGCAGCTATACAGGGGGCCAAGAGACCCAGTACTTC CASSYTGGQETQYF
TRBJ1-1 TRBV9 . . TGTGCCAGCAGCGTAGTACTGTCTTATGCCCCGAACACTGAAGCTTTCTTT CASSVVLSYAPNTEAFF
TRBJ1-5 TRBV19 . . TGTGCCAGTACTATCATCTGGCGGAGGGAAGATCAGCCCCAGCATTTT CASTIIWRREDQPQHF
TRBJ1-1 TRBV12-5 . few TGTGCTAGTGGTTTGGTAGGGCCAATGAACACTGAAGCTTTCTTT CASGLVGPMNTEAFF
TRBJ1-2 TRBV27 TRBD1 . TGTGCCAGCAGTTTATTGGGACAGGGGAATGGCTACACCTTC CASSLLGQGNGYTF
TRBJ2-6 TRBV28 . . TGTGCCAGCAGCAGTAATCCTGGGGCCAACGTCCTGACTTTC CASSSNPGANVLTF
TRBJ2-5 TRBV7-2 TRBD2 . TGTGCCAGCAGCTTGAATAGCGGGAGGGTTGGAGAGACCCAGTACTTC CASSLNSGRVGETQYF
TRBJ1-1 TRBV12-3/TRBV12-4 . . TGTGCCAGCAGTTTAGTAAGGTACACTGAAGCTTTCTTT CASSLVRYTEAFF
TRBJ2-7 TRBV3-1/TRBV3-2 . . TGTGCCAGCAGCCCCGGGACGGCGGACAAGGAGCAGTACTTC CASSPGTADKEQYF
TRBJ2-7 TRBV4-1 . . TGCGCCAGCAGCCCCCCTGACAGGCCAACTAGGTACTTC CASSPPDRPTRYF
TRBJ1-5 TRBV27 . . TGTGCCAGCAGTCTGCAAACAGGGTGGCAGCCCCAGCATTTT CASSLQTGWQPQHF
TRBJ1-6 TRBV7-2 . . TGTGCCAGCAGCTTAGAGGTCCTCACTTCACCCCTCCACTTT CASSLEVLTSPLHF
TRBJ2-3 TRBV7-6 . few TGTGCCAGCAGCTTAGTCGCGGGGGCCACAGATACGCAGTATTTT CASSLVAGATDTQYF
TRBJ2-2 TRBV9 TRBD2 . TGTGCCAGCAGCGTAGGCTCTAGCGGGAGGAACGGGGAGCTGTTTTTT CASSVGSSGRNGELFF
TRBJ1-3 TRBV6-6 . . TGTGCCAGCAAAAGAGACACCATATATTTT CASKRDTIYF
TRBJ2-1 TRBV11-2 . . TGTGCCAGCAGCTCCCCCCAGACTTTAGAGCAGTTCTTC CASSSPQTLEQFF